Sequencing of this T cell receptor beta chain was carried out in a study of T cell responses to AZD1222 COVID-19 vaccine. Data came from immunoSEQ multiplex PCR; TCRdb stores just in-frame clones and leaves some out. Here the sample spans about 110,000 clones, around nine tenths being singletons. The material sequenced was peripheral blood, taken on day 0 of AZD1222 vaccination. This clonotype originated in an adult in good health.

CDR3 sequence reads: CASSFRGGKGTEAFF. The CDR3 nucleotides are TGTGCCAGCAGCTTTAGGGGGGGAAAAGGCACTGAAGCTTTCTTT. V is TRBV11-1 and J is TRBJ1-1; perhaps TRBD1 as D (6 bases). Trimming stripped 3 bases from V and 4 bases from J, with 15 bases between. CDR3 length: 15 residues. CDR1 and CDR2 (germline): SGHAT, FQDESV (reference sequence).